One sample yielded the 24 T cell receptor beta chains listed below, sequenced in a study of neurological immune-mediated disorders. One entry per CDR3 protein, called by TCRdb with MiXCR from the 5' RACE reads. The data contain roughly 100,000 distinct CDR3 sequences, 3.5% to 4% of them singletons. Source material: PBMCs. Receptor source: a woman younger than 30 with multiple sclerosis.

This clonotype was seen at least ten times. This chain uses TRBV28 with TRBJ2-2, with D possibly TRBD1 on 6 matching bases. The CDR3 is 15 amino acids. The V and J ends lost 3 bases and 8 bases respectively, with 16 bases between them. The V gene's germline CDR1 is MDHEN and CDR2 SYDVKM. CDR3 protein: CASSFNPGAQGELFF. Written as DNA, the CDR3 is TGTGCCAGCAGTTTTAATCCAGGGGCGCAAGGGGAGCTGTTTTTT.

This clonotype was counted at least ten times. The chain has TRBV21-1 and TRBJ1-2; the D call TRBD1 from the table was never checked on the DNA. TRBV21-1 is assigned pseudogene status. This CDR3 comprises 14 residues. DNA for the CDR3: TGTGCCAGCACGAACCTTGGACAGGGCTTTGGCTACACCTTC. It translates to CASTNLGQGFGYTF.

This clonotype was observed many times. The chain joins TRBV7-2 to TRBJ1-2, with no clear D. The CDR3 sequence is 14 residues long. V was shortened by 5 bases and J by 4 bases, with 14 bases between the two germline ends. Germline V gene sequence: CDR1 SGHTA, CDR2 FQGNSA. CDR3 coding DNA: TGTGCCAGCAGCAAGGAGCAGATCAGCTATGGCTACACCTTC. Translated: CASSKEQISYGYTF.

This clonotype was seen at least ten times. This chain connects TRBV6-5 to TRBJ1-6; a possible D gene is TRBD1 (5 bases). The CDR3 length is 19 residues. With 0 bases removed from V and 6 bases from J, the gap between germline ends came to 21 bases. CDR1 and CDR2 from the germline V gene are MNHEY and SVGAGI. The chain's CDR3 is CASSYSWDPNLPFNSPLHF. CDR3 nucleotide sequence: TGTGCCAGCAGTTACTCGTGGGACCCCAACCTCCCTTTTAATTCACCCCTCCACTTT.

The V call is TRBV20-1, the J call TRBJ1-6; D ambiguous. Germline CDR1 and CDR2: DFQATT and SNEGSKA (reference sequence). Deletions cut 2 bases from V and 0 bases from J, with 11 bases between. The CDR3 has 16 residues. The CDR3 sequence is CSARSSESSYNSPLHF. DNA for the CDR3: TGCAGTGCTAGATCCTCAGAGAGCTCCTATAATTCACCCCTCCACTTT.

This clonotype has at least ten counts. The chain recombines TRBV5-1 with TRBJ2-5; 7 nucleotides agree with TRBD1. Trimming took 2 bases from V and 5 from J; bases not matched to a gene: 15. CDR1 SGHRS and CDR2 YFSETQ come from the germline V gene. The length of the CDR3 is 17 residues. CDR3 residues: CASSFNRQGEVRETQYF. In DNA form, the CDR3 reads TGCGCCAGCAGCTTCAATCGACAGGGTGAGGTGCGGGAGACCCAGTACTTC. Filled out from reference TRBV5-1 and TRBJ2-5, the complete variable domain reads KAGVTQTPRYLIKTRGQQVTLSCSPISGHRSVSWYQQTPGQGLQFLFEYFSETQRNKGNFPGRFSGRQFSNSRSEMNVSTLELGDSALYLCASSFNRQGEVRETQYFGPGTRLLVL.

There are many counts of this clonotype. V gene TRBV12-3 or TRBV12-4 combines with J gene TRBJ2-7; 9 nucleotides line up with TRBD1. With V trimmed by 6 bases and J by 7 bases, 10 bases remained unmatched. The CDR3 covers 14 residues. This chain's CDR3 is CASSHGTGSREQYF. DNA of the CDR3: TGTGCCAGCAGCCACGGGACAGGGTCAAGGGAGCAGTACTTC.

This clonotype was detected many times. The chain is built from TRBV5-6 and TRBJ2-1; 9 bases agree with TRBD1. Germline assignment: CDR1 SGHDT and CDR2 YYEEEE. This CDR3 is 15 amino acids long. V was clipped by 4 bases and J by 9 bases; unmatched bases: 11. The CDR3 bases are TGTGCCAGCAGCCCTATACAGGGGGCGGCCGGTGAGCAGTTCTTC. Translating it yields CASSPIQGAAGEQFF.

This clonotype has at least ten counts. CDR3 coding DNA: TGTGCCAGTAACAGGGGTCGGTCCTACGAGCAGTACTTC. Translating gives CASNRGRSYEQYF. The chain is built from TRBV6-6 and TRBJ2-7; TRBD1 matches 7 bases. Trimming took 9 bases from V and 1 from J; bases not matched to a gene: 6. This CDR3 is built from 13 residues. Germline V gene data show CDR1 as MNHNY and CDR2 as SVGAGI (reference sequence).

There are many counts of this clonotype. The chain uses TRBV27 and TRBJ2-7, with D hard to call. This CDR3 is built from 13 residues. V was cut by 0 bases and J by 6 bases, with 9 bases left in between. Germline CDR1 and CDR2: MNHEY and SMNVEV (reference sequence). This CDR3 is CASSLSSSSEQYF. In nucleotides, the CDR3 is TGTGCCAGCAGTTTATCGAGTAGTTCCGAGCAGTACTTC.

This clonotype was counted at least ten times. The J gene is TRBJ1-5, the V gene TRBV5-1, with TRBD1 matching 8 bases. The CDR3 has 16 residues. V shed 2 bases and J 0 bases; nucleotides not matched to a gene: 4. Germline V CDR1 and CDR2: SGHRS, YFSETQ. CDR3 sequence: CASSFDRGNSNQPQHF. CDR3 nucleotides: TGCGCCAGCAGCTTTGACAGGGGAAATAGCAATCAGCCCCAGCATTTT.

This clonotype was seen many times. The chain uses TRBV20-1 and TRBJ1-2; 8 nucleotides align to TRBD1. In germline, CDR1 is DFQATT, CDR2 SNEGSKA (reference sequence). The length of the CDR3 is 14 residues. Trimming cost V 5 bases and J 2 bases; bases outside gene matches: 7. The CDR3 DNA reads TGCAGTGCTTCCCGCACAGGGGGGAACTATGGCTACACCTTC. Protein: CSASRTGGNYGYTF.

Many counts were recorded for this clonotype. J is TRBJ2-2 and V is TRBV5-1; possibly TRBD1 for D (5 bases). Trimming pared 0 bases from V and 3 bases from J, leaving 9 bases between. Germline loops: CDR1 SGHRS, CDR2 YFSETQ. The CDR3 covers 15 residues. This CDR3 is CASSLGQHYTGELFF. The DNA for the CDR3 is TGCGCCAGCAGCTTGGGACAGCATTACACCGGGGAGCTGTTTTTT.

This clonotype came up many times. The chain recombines TRBV6-5 with TRBJ2-7; perhaps TRBD2 as D (7 bases). With 6 bases removed from V and 0 bases from J, the gap between germline ends came to 15 bases. This CDR3 spans 15 amino acids. Germline V gives CDR1 MNHEY, CDR2 SVGAGI. CDR3 amino acids: CASSPAGGPSYEQYF. The CDR3 region has the DNA TGTGCCAGCAGCCCGGCCGGGGGGCCCTCCTACGAGCAGTACTTC.

The sample holds many counts of this clonotype. The rearrangement joins TRBV5-1 to TRBJ2-3, with no clear D. V was shortened by 0 bases and J by 2 bases, with 7 bases between the two germline ends. CDR1 is SGHRS, CDR2 YFSETQ, per germline. The length of the CDR3 is 14 residues. The CDR3: CASSLGIITDTQYF. The CDR3 DNA is TGCGCCAGCAGCTTGGGGATTATCACAGATACGCAGTATTTT.

At least ten counts were recorded for this clonotype. This chain uses TRBV5-1 with TRBJ2-1, with 8 positions matching TRBD2. CDR1 is SGHRS, CDR2 YFSETQ, per germline. The CDR3 is 12 residues long. After removal of 7 bases from V and 7 bases from J, the junction contained 4 bases not matched to a gene. DNA for the CDR3: TGCGCCAGCTACTCTAGCGGGAATGAGCAGTTCTTC. Residues: CASYSSGNEQFF. The full variable domain, with the rest looked up from reference TRBV5-1 and TRBJ2-1, is KAGVTQTPRYLIKTRGQQVTLSCSPISGHRSVSWYQQTPGQGLQFLFEYFSETQRNKGNFPGRFSGRQFSNSRSEMNVSTLELGDSALYLCASYSSGNEQFFGPGTRLTVL.

This clonotype was picked up many times. The genes are TRBV11-1 and TRBJ2-1, with a possible D match to TRBD1 (6 bases). This CDR3 has 15 residues. The germline gives CDR1 SGHAT, CDR2 FQDESV (reference sequence). V gave up 5 bases and J gave up 0 bases, with 11 bases separating them. The CDR3 DNA is TGTGCCAGCAGCGGCCAAGGGGGCTCCTACAATGAGCAGTTCTTC. Its translation is CASSGQGGSYNEQFF.

This clonotype was recorded at least ten times. V is TRBV20-1 and J is TRBJ2-3; 9 bases match TRBD2. This CDR3 has 15 amino acids. In germline, CDR1 is DFQATT, CDR2 SNEGSKA (reference sequence). Trimming at V came to 0 bases and at J to 6 bases, leaving 7 bases not matched to a gene. The CDR3 DNA follows: TGCAGTGCTAGAGATACAGCGGGAGGTGGGGATACGCAGTATTTT. It yields the protein CSARDTAGGGDTQYF.

This clonotype was observed a handful of times. The chain has TRBV5-1 and TRBJ1-3; 7 bases fit TRBD1. Germline V gene data show CDR1 as SGHRS and CDR2 as YFSETQ. This CDR3 is 14 amino acids long. The trim removed 5 bases at V and 2 bases at J, leaving 4 bases unmatched. The CDR3 region is CASRLQGTGNTIYF. CDR3 DNA sequence: TGCGCCAGCAGACTACAGGGGACTGGAAACACCATATATTTT.

This clonotype was observed many times. This rearrangement joins TRBV7-8 to TRBJ2-7; the D call may be TRBD1 or TRBD2 (5 bases each). Per the germline V gene, CDR1 is SGHVS and CDR2 is FQNEAQ. Trimming pared 0 bases from V and 4 bases from J, leaving 7 bases between. The CDR3 has 13 amino acids. The CDR3 sequence: CASSLAGRYEQYF. In nucleotides, the CDR3 is TGTGCCAGCAGCTTAGCGGGACGGTACGAGCAGTACTTC.

V gene TRBV12-3 or TRBV12-4 combines with J gene TRBJ2-3; D gene unclear. The CDR3 consists of 12 residues. Trimming cost V 4 bases and J 2 bases, with 4 bases left between them. The CDR3 DNA sequence: TGTGCCAGCAGTTACATCACAGATACGCAGTATTTT. This encodes CASSYITDTQYF.

Regarding this clonotype: Its ends do not fully match the called genes, so a read error is possible. CDR3 in DNA: TGCAGTGATAGAGTGGGCATAGATACACAGTATTTT. Protein: CSDRVGIDTQYF. The V call is TRBV20-1, the J call TRBJ2-3; D remains unclear. CDR3 length equals 12 residues. Germline values: CDR1 DFQATT, CDR2 SNEGSKA (reference sequence).

Many counts were recorded for this clonotype. The rearrangement links TRBV11-2 to TRBJ2-7; TRBD1 is a possible D gene (5 bases). CDR3 size: 14 residues. Trimming stripped 4 bases from V and 6 bases from J, with 16 bases between. The germline V gene encodes CDR1 SGHAT and CDR2 FQNNGV. As DNA, the CDR3 is TGTGCCAGCAGCTCTCTCAGGGTGGGTAGCGAGCAGTACTTC. It encodes CASSSLRVGSEQYF.

This clonotype has ten or more counts. The rearrangement links TRBV7-2 to TRBJ2-6; 9 bases agree with TRBD1. This CDR3 contains 19 residues. The V gene end was trimmed by 5 bases and the J gene end by 1 base; junction bases not matched to a gene: 12. Germline CDR1 SGHTA, CDR2 FQGNSA. The CDR3 region has the DNA TGTGCCAGCAGCAAACACTCCACAGGGGGCTTGTCTGGGGCCAACGTCCTGACTTTC. Amino acid sequence: CASSKHSTGGLSGANVLTF.